This is a list of T cell receptor beta chains from one sample in a study of T-cell memory formation after mild COVID-19. TCRdb recomputed calls from the 5' RACE reads with MiXCR, one row per CDR3 protein. This repertoire shows about 180,000 distinct CDR3 sequences, under 20% found once; its top ten account for about 2.1%. Specimen: PBMCs or a T cell subset sorted from them (not recorded which). All receptors come from an adult woman who had mild COVID-19 (a few samples of this study predate the infection). Cell type and time point are not known. CDR3s include the opening cysteine and the closing phenylalanine or tryptophan. Fields, in order: D gene, clone size, J gene, V gene, CDR3 protein, CDR3 DNA. D genes are given only for firm matches. Expanded clones get a size class; other rows say once, few or many, or leave the size out.

D: TRBD1; size: NA; J: TRBJ2-3; V: TRBV7-3; CDR3: CASSQGAGLTDTQYF; DNA: TGTGCCAGCTCTCAGGGGGCGGGACTCACAGATACGCAGTATTTT
D: TRBD1; size: NA; J: TRBJ2-3; V: TRBV7-9; CDR3: CASSLGQGASTDTQYF; DNA: TGTGCCAGCAGCCTCGGACAGGGCGCTAGCACAGATACGCAGTATTTT
D: NA; size: NA; J: TRBJ2-4; V: TRBV4-3; CDR3: CASSPDSQNIQYF; DNA: TGCGCCAGCAGCCCGGACAGTCAAAACATTCAGTACTTC
D: NA; size: NA; J: TRBJ1-1; V: TRBV6-2/TRBV6-3; CDR3: CASSYNRGTSMNTEAFF; DNA: TGTGCCAGCAGTTATAATCGCGGGACTTCCATGAACACTGAAGCTTTCTTT
D: NA; size: many; J: TRBJ2-3; V: TRBV5-4; CDR3: CASSGVSTDTQYF; DNA: TGTGCCAGCAGTGGGGTTAGCACAGATACGCAGTATTTT
D: NA; size: NA; J: TRBJ2-1; V: TRBV24-1; CDR3: CATMATGSSYNEQFF; DNA: TGTGCCACCATGGCCACAGGGTCCTCCTACAATGAGCAGTTCTTC
D: TRBD1; size: few; J: TRBJ2-2; V: TRBV5-5; CDR3: CASSPGQGGTGELFF; DNA: TGTGCCAGCAGCCCGGGACAGGGGGGGACCGGGGAGCTGTTTTTT
D: NA; size: few; J: TRBJ2-1; V: TRBV27; CDR3: CASSSRQETIGEQFF; DNA: TGTGCCAGCAGTTCGCGACAGGAGACCATTGGTGAGCAGTTCTTC
D: NA; size: few; J: TRBJ2-2; V: TRBV24-1; CDR3: CATSEAAPFPGELFF; DNA: TGTGCCACCAGTGAAGCAGCGCCTTTTCCCGGGGAGCTGTTTTTT
D: TRBD1; size: many; J: TRBJ1-2; V: TRBV29-1; CDR3: CSVAGQGPSGYGYTF; DNA: TGCAGCGTGGCCGGACAGGGGCCGAGCGGCTATGGCTACACCTTC